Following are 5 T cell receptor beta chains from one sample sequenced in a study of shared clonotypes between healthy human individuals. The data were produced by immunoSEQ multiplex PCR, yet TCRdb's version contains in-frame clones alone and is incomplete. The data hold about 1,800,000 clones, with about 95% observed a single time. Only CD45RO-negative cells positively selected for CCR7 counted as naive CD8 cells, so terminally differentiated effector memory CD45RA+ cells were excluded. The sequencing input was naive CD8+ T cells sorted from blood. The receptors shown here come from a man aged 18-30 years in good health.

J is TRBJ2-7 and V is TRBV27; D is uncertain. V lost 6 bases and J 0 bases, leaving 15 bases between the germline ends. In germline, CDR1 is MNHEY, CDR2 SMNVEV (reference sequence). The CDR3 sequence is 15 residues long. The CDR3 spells CASSPLSGLSYEQYF. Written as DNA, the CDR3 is TGTGCCAGCAGCCCTCTTTCGGGTCTCTCCTACGAGCAGTACTTC.

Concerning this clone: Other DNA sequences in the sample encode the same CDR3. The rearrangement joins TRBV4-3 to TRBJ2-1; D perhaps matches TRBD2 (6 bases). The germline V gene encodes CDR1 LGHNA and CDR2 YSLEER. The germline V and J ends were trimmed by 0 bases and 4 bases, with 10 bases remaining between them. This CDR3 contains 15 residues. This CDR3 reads CASSQEWDSYNEQFF. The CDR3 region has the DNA TGCGCCAGCAGCCAAGAATGGGACTCTTACAATGAGCAGTTCTTC.

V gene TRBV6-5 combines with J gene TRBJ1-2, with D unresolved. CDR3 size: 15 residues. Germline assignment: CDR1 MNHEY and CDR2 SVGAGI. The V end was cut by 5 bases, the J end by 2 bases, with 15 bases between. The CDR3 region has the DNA TGTGCCAGCAGTCCTGGCCCGAACCGGAACTATGGCTACACCTTC. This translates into CASSPGPNRNYGYTF.

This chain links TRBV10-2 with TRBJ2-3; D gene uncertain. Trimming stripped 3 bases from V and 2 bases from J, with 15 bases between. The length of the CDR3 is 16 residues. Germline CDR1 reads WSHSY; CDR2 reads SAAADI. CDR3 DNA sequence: TGCGCCAGCAGTGAAGTAAGTCTACCCGTCACAGATACGCAGTATTTT. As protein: CASSEVSLPVTDTQYF.

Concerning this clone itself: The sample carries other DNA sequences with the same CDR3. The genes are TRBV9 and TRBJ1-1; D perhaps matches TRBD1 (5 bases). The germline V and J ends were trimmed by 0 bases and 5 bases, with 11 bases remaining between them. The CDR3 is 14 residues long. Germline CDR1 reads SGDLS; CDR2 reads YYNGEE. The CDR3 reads CASSVGQGVTEAFF. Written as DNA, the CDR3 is TGTGCCAGCAGCGTAGGGCAGGGCGTAACTGAAGCTTTCTTT.